This T cell receptor (beta chain) was captured in a study of blood T cell repertoires in COVID-19. Deletions cut 2 bases from V and 1 base from J, with 9 bases between. Germline loops: CDR1 SEHNR, CDR2 FQNEAQ (reference sequence). The CDR3 runs to 15 residues. Original data processing: From reference gene primer amplification, estimates of nucleated cell counts were derived. TCRdb keeps only in-frame clones here, not all; method: immunoSEQ multiplex PCR. V and J calls and clone size follow that table, whereas D and trimming were derived from the DNA. The repertoire holds more than 85,000 clones, nearly 90% seen once, with around 2% in the top ten.

The chain carries TRBV7-9 and TRBJ1-3; D possibly corresponds to TRBD1 (5 bases). Sequences were obtained from peripheral blood. The sequence came from a man aged 50-59 years with active COVID-19. In nucleotides, the CDR3 is TGTGCCAGCAGCTTATCGGGGACTTCTGGAAACACCATATATTTT. Protein product: CASSLSGTSGNTIYF.